This T cell receptor (beta chain) derives from a study of T cells expressing NK-cell markers. Study context: Eight donors were sequenced, seven testing HCMV-seropositive and one testing seronegative. General study points: The leading position in the CD3+CD56-NKG2C+ fraction of a few donors also went to these clonotypes. Whether expanded NKG2C+ T cell clones were HCMV specific stayed uncertain. CD8+ T cells in 5 or 6 donors included dominant NKG2C+ clonotypes at roughly 1.0-7.0%.

This CDR3 contains 14 residues. Germline lookup yields CDR1 SQVTM and CDR2 ANQGSEA. TCRdb re-called the 5' RACE reads; every CDR3 protein appears as one record, without DNA. The listing contains 400,000 to 550,000 distinct CDR3 sequences. Remarks on this clonotype: Its antigen remains unidentified.

The sequenced sample was blood T cells: a sorted CD56 or NKG2C T cell subset, CD4+ or CD8+ T cells, or bulk PBMC T cells (not recorded which). The chain joins TRBV29-1 to TRBJ1-1. This clonotype was sampled from a woman aged 18 to 75 in good health. CDR3: CSVCCGALNTEAFF.